The clone carrying this T cell receptor beta chain was seen repeatedly, ten times or more. Its antigen is not identified. In germline, CDR1 is MGHRA, CDR2 YSYEKL. The CDR3 length is 16 residues. Trimming removed 1 base from V and 1 base from J, with 13 bases in between. Amplification yielded TCR beta CDR3 regions, with RNA transcripts as the source. In the first-round RT-PCR of the TCR CDR3, the HTBI primer set was used. TCRdb re-called the multiplex PCR reads through MiXCR, storing one row per CDR3 protein. The sample yields under 350,000 distinct CDR3 sequences, about 15% seen once. The data were obtained in a study of T cells in Graves' hyperthyroidism and ophthalmopathy. Overall study results and limits: With a median lead of around 6.7 months before onset, the model predicted ophthalmopathy.

Ophthalmopathy cases scored 3 or more on the Clinical Activity Score and 4 or more on NOSPECS grade, with duration below 3 months. This TCR derives from a woman in her fifties or sixties with Graves' ophthalmopathy. Sequenced input: blood. This chain links TRBV4-1 with TRBJ2-5; no definite D call. This chain's CDR3 is CASSQVTDGSQETQYF. For the CDR3, the DNA is TGCGCCAGCAGCCAAGTCACAGACGGATCCCAAGAGACCCAGTACTTC.